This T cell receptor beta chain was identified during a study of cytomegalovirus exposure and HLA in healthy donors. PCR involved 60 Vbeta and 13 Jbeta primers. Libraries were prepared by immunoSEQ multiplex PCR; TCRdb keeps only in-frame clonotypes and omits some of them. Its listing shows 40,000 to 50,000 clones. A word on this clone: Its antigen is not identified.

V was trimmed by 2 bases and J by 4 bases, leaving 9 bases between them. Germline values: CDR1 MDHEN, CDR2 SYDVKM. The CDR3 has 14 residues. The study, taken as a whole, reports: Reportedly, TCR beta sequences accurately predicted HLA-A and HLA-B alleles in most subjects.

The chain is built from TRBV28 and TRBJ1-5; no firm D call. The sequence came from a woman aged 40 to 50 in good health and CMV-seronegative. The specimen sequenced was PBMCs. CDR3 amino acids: CASSLRTLNQPQHF. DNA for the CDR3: TGTGCCAGCAGTTTAAGAACTTTGAATCAGCCCCAGCATTTT.